This T cell receptor beta chain was captured in a study of tumor and adjacent non-tumor tissue in lung cancer. Study-level information: Stage I to III disease affected 9 to 10 men and 5 women aged 31 to 76.

No cell sorting was done before RNA was extracted from the tissue. V gave up 3 bases and J gave up 9 bases; unmatched junction bases: 11. The length of the CDR3 is 16 residues. Germline V gene sequence: CDR1 MNHNS, CDR2 SASEGT. Three rounds of nested PCR, following a modified ARM-PCR protocol, produced the TCRbeta library. Via MiXCR, TCRdb re-called the multiplex PCR reads, giving one row per CDR3 protein. The repertoire holds roughly 220,000 distinct CDR3 sequences, with around 70% as singletons. Study-level findings and limits: TCR diversity was significantly greater in tumor than normal lung tissue.

This clonotype showed up just a few times. Its target is not known. The chain employs TRBV6-1 and TRBJ1-2, with TRBD1 matching over 12 bases. Source material: lung tumor tissue. The receptor was isolated from a man aged 55 to 69 with non-small cell lung cancer. CDR3 loop: CASSDLGDRGRISYTF. Written as DNA, the CDR3 is TGTGCCAGCAGTGACCTGGGGGACAGGGGGCGGATTAGCTACACCTTC.